The text below deals with one TCR beta chain. Germline V gene lookup returns CDR1 SGHAT and CDR2 FQDESV (reference sequence). V was pared by 2 bases and J by 8 bases, with 4 bases of the junction left unmatched. The CDR3 extends over 14 amino acids. The sample belongs to a study of blood T cell repertoires in COVID-19. Sequencing was performed with immunoSEQ multiplex PCR; in TCRdb, only in-frame clones are kept and a portion is missing. The repertoire holds fewer than 200,000 clones, with roughly four fifths as singletons. The chain has TRBV11-1 and TRBJ2-1, with 9 bases that match TRBD2. The source of this sequence is a man aged 35-49 years who had recovered from COVID-19. Material for sequencing was peripheral blood. The CDR3 DNA sequence: TGTGCCAGCAGCTTAAATAGCGGGGGCGATGAGCAGTTCTTC. Protein: CASSLNSGGDEQFF.